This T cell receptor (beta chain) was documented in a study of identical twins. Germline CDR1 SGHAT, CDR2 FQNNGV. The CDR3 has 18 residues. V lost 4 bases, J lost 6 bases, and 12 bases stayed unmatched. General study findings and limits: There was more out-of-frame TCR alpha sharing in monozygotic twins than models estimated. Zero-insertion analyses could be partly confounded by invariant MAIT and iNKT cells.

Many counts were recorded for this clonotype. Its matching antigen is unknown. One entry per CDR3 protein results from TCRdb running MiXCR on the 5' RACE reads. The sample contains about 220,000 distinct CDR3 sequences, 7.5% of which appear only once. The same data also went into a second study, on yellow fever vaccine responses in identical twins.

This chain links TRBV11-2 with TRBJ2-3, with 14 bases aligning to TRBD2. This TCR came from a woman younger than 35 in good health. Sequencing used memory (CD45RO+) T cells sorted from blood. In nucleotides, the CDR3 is TGTGCCAGCAGCTCCTCAATCCGCGGACTAGCGGGAGGTGATACGCAGTATTTT. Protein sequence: CASSSSIRGLAGGDTQYF.